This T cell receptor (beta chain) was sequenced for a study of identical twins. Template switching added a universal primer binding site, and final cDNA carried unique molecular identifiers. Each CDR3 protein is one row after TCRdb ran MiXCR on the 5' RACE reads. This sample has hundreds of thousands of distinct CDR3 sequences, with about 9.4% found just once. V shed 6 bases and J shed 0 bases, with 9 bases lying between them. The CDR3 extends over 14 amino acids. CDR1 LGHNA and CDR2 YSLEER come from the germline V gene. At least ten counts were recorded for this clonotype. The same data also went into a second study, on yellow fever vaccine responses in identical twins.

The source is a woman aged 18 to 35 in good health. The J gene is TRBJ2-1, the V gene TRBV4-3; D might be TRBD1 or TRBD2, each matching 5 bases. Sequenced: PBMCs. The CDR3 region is CASRGGGSYNEQFF. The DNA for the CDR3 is TGCGCCAGCAGGGGTGGGGGCTCCTACAATGAGCAGTTCTTC.